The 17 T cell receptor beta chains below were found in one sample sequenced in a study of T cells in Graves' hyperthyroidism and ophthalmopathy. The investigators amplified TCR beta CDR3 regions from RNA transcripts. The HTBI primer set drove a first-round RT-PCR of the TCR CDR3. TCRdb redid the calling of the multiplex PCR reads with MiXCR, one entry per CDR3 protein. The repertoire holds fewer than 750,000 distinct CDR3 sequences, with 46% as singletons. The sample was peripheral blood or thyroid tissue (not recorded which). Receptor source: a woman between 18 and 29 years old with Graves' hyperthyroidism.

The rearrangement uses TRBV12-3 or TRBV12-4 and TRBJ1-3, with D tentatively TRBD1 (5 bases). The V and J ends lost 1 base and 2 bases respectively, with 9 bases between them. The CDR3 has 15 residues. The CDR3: CASSLGVGAGNTIYF. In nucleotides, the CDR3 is TGTGCCAGCAGTTTAGGTGTAGGGGCTGGAAACACCATATATTTT.

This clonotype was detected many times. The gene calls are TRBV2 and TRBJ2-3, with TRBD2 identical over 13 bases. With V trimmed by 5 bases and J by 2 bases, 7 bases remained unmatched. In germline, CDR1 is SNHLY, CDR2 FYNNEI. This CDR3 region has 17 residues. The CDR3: CASSSLGLAGSTDTQYF. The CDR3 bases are TGTGCCAGCAGTTCCCTGGGACTAGCGGGGTCCACAGATACGCAGTATTTT.

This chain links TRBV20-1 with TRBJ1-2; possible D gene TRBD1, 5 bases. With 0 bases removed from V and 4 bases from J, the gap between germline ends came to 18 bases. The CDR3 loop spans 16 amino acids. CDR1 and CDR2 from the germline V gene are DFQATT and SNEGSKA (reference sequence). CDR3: CSARDHPGQSSYGYTF. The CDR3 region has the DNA TGCAGTGCTAGAGATCATCCGGGGCAGAGCTCCTATGGCTACACCTTC.

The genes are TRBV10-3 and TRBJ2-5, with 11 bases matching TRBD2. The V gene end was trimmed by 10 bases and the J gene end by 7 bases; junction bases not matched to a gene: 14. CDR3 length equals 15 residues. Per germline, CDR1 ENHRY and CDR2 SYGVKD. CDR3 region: CATALGSGRVWTQYF. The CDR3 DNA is TGTGCCACCGCCCTGGGTAGCGGGAGGGTGTGGACCCAGTACTTC.

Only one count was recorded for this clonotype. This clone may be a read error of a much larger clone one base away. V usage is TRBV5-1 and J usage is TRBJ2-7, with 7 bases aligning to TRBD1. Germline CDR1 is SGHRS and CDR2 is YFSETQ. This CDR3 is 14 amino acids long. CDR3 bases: TGCGCCAGCAGCCTAGGACTCCAAGGGGGCGAGCAGCACTTC. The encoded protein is CASSLGLQGGEQHF.

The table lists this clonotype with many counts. In DNA, the CDR3 is TGTGCCAGTAGCCTGGTTTACCGGGATGTGAACTATGGCTACACCTTC. Translating gives CASSLVYRDVNYGYTF. The chain has TRBV19 and TRBJ1-2; D unclear. Germline loops: CDR1 LNHDA, CDR2 SQIVND (reference sequence). V shed 6 bases and J shed 2 bases, with 19 bases lying between them. The CDR3 consists of 16 residues.

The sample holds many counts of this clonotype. This CDR3 reads CSAPRTSGSSGETQYF. The CDR3 bases are TGCAGCGCCCCTAGGACTAGCGGGAGTAGTGGAGAGACCCAGTACTTC. The chain uses TRBV29-1 and TRBJ2-5; 13 positions match TRBD2. Trimming removed 7 bases from V and 4 bases from J; junction bases left unmatched: 12. The CDR3 loop spans 16 amino acids. Germline CDR1 reads SQVTM; CDR2 reads ANQGSEA. The whole variable domain, filled in from reference TRBV29-1 and TRBJ2-5, reads SAVISQKPSRDICQRGTSLTIQCQVDSQVTMMFWYRQQPGQSLTLIATANQGSEATYESGFVIDKFPISRPNLTFSTLTVSNMSPEDSSIYLCSAPRTSGSSGETQYFGPGTRLLVL.

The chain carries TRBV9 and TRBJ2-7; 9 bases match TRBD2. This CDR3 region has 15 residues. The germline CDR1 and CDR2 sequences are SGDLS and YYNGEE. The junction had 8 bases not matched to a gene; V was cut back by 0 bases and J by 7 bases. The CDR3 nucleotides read TGTGCCAGCAGCGTAGAAGCGGGAGGCTTCAATGAGCAGTACTTC. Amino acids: CASSVEAGGFNEQYF.

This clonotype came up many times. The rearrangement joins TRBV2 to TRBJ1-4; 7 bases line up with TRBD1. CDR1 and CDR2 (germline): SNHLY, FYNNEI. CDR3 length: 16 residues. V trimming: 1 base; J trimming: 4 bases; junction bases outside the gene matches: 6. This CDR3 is CASSEGGGTDNEKLFF. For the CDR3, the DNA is TGTGCCAGCAGTGAAGGAGGTGGGACAGATAATGAAAAACTGTTTTTT.

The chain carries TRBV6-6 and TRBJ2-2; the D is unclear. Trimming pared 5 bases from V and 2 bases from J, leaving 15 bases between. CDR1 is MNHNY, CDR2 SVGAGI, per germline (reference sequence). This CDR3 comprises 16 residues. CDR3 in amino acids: CASSPDPWANTGELFF. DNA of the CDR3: TGTGCCAGCAGTCCGGACCCCTGGGCAAACACCGGGGAGCTGTTTTTT.

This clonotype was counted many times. The CDR3 coding sequence is TGTGCCAGCAGCGGAGGACAGAACCAAGAGACCCAGTACTTC. Protein sequence: CASSGGQNQETQYF. The chain couples TRBV13 to TRBJ2-5; tentatively, D is TRBD1 (6 bases). Germline assignment: CDR1 PRHDT and CDR2 FYEKMQ (reference sequence). Deletions cut 5 bases from V and 0 bases from J, with 10 bases between. The length of the CDR3 is 14 residues.

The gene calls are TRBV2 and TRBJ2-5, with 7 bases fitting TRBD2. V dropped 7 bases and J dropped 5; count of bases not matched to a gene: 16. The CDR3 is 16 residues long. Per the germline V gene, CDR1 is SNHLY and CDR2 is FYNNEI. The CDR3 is CASTRQTSTESETQYF. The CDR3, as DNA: TGTGCCAGCACCCGACAGACTAGCACAGAAAGCGAGACCCAGTACTTC.

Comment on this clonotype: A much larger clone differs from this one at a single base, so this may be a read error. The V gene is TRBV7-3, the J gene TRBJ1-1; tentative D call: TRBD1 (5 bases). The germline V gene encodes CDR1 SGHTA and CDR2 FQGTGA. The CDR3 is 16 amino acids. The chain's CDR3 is CASSLSHGTATAEALF. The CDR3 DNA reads TGTGCCAGCAGCCTCTCTCACGGGACCGCTACGGCTGAAGCTCTCTTT.

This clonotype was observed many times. This chain's CDR3 is CASSSLTRTGELFF. The CDR3 coding sequence is TGTGCCAGCAGCTCCCTCACTCGGACCGGGGAGCTGTTTTTT. The chain has TRBV7-6 and TRBJ2-2; D gene uncertain. With 4 bases removed from V and 5 bases from J, the gap between germline ends came to 11 bases. The CDR3 length is 14 residues. The germline gives CDR1 SGHVS, CDR2 FNYEAQ.

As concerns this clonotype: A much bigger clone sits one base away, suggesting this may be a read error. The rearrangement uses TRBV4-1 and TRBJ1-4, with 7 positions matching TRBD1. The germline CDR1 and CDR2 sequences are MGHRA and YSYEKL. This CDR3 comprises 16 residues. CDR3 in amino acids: CASSQDQTGLDERLFF. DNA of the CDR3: TGCGCCAGCAGCCAAGACCAGACAGGGTTGGATGAAAGACTGTTTTTT.

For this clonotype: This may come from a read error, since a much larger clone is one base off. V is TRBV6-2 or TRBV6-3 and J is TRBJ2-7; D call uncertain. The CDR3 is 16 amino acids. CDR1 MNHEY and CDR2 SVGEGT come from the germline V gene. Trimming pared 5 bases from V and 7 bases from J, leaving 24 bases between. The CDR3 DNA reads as TGTGCCAGCAGTCCCCCAGCCGGAAGCTCCTACAATGAGCAGTACTTC. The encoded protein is CASSPPAGSSYNEQYF.

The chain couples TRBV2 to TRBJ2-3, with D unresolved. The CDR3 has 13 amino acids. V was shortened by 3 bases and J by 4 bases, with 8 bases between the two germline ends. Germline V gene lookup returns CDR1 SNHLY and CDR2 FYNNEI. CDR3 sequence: CASSEGIPDTQYF. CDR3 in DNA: TGTGCCAGCAGTGAGGGGATCCCAGATACGCAGTATTTT.